The sequence of this T cell receptor beta chain was determined in a study of T cells of healthy individuals. TCRdb itself ran the 5' RACE reads through MiXCR, one entry per CDR3 protein. The sample includes about 53,000 distinct CDR3 sequences, around 15% of them seen just once. CDR3 length equals 16 residues. V was clipped by 4 bases and J by 3 bases, with 19 bases between them. Looked up from germline, CDR1 is MNHEY and CDR2 is SMNVEV (reference sequence). The rearrangement joins TRBV27 to TRBJ2-7, with D perhaps matching TRBD1 (6 bases). The receptor was isolated from a human donor in good health. Written as DNA, the CDR3 is TGTGCCAGCAGTTCCACGGACAGCCCTAAACGCTACGAGCAGTACTTC. Its protein is CASSSTDSPKRYEQYF.